The 28 T cell receptor beta chains reported below all come from one sample, sequenced in a study of tumor-infiltrating lymphocytes in localized non-small cell lung cancer. The repertoire was sequenced with immunoSEQ multiplex PCR; TCRdb's copy has only in-frame clones and lacks some. The profile covers 5,000 or so clones, with roughly three fifths appearing a single time and roughly 66% taken by the ten largest. The specimen sequenced was lung tumor tissue. These receptor sequences come from a human donor with non-small cell lung cancer.

This clone is medium-sized (0.01 to 0.1%). The rearrangement links TRBV5-6 to TRBJ1-5, with 7 bases lining up with TRBD1. The germline V gene has CDR1 SGHDT and CDR2 YYEEEE. The CDR3 is 16 residues long. With 6 bases clipped from V and 7 bases from J, the junction kept 16 bases outside the gene matches. CDR3 DNA sequence: TGTGCCAGCACCAACACGGGGTTAGGGGGCGAGCAGCCCCAGCATTTT. Amino acid sequence: CASTNTGLGGEQPQHF.

The chain has TRBV7-9 and TRBJ2-3, with 15 positions matching TRBD2. CDR3 size: 17 residues. CDR1 is SEHNR, CDR2 FQNEAQ, per germline (reference sequence). The V gene end was trimmed by 4 bases and the J gene end by 5 bases; junction bases not matched to a gene: 7. The CDR3 bases are TGTGCCAGCAGCTCAGGGACTAGCGGGAGGAATCGAGATACGCAGTATTTT. As protein: CASSSGTSGRNRDTQYF.

Relative to its sample, this clone is medium-sized (0.01 to 0.1%). The gene calls are TRBV4-2 and TRBJ2-3; D call uncertain. V dropped 3 bases and J dropped 0 bases, with 10 bases sitting between them. CDR3 length equals 15 residues. The germline V gene encodes CDR1 LGHNA and CDR2 YNFKEQ. CDR3 in DNA: TGTGCCAGCAGCCATACACTCGGGAGCACAGATACGCAGTATTTT. Translated, it gives CASSHTLGSTDTQYF.

This clone is categorized as medium-sized (0.01 to 0.1%). V gene TRBV6-4 combines with J gene TRBJ2-3; perhaps TRBD2 as D (5 bases). The V end lost 0 bases, the J end lost 3 bases, and 10 bases lay between the germline ends. The CDR3 is 15 amino acids. The germline V gene has CDR1 MRHNA and CDR2 SNTAGT. The CDR3 DNA reads as TGTGCCAGCAGTGACTCGGGCGGAGGAACAGATACGCAGTATTTT. It translates to CASSDSGGGTDTQYF.

The rearrangement links TRBV7-3 to TRBJ1-2; perhaps TRBD1 as D (5 bases). The CDR3 runs 14 residues. Trimming removed 5 bases at V and 6 bases at J, with 16 bases between. Germline V gene sequence: CDR1 SGHTA, CDR2 FQGTGA. The CDR3 region has the DNA TGTGCCAGCAGCGAAAGTGGGGGGATCAATGGCTACACCTTC. Translated: CASSESGGINGYTF.

The chain recombines TRBV27 with TRBJ1-2, with D possibly being TRBD1 (5 bases). The CDR3 loop spans 13 amino acids. CDR1 is MNHEY, CDR2 SMNVEV, per germline (reference sequence). V was cut by 5 bases and J by 4 bases, with 11 bases left in between. For the CDR3, the DNA is TGTGCCAGCAGTGCCTCCGGGGCCTATGGCTACACCTTC. This translates into CASSASGAYGYTF.

The chain combines TRBV6-6 with TRBJ2-1, with D unclear. The CDR3 has 14 amino acids. Trimming removed 7 bases from V and 2 bases from J, with 12 bases in between. Germline V gene lookup returns CDR1 MNHNY and CDR2 SVGAGI (reference sequence). CDR3 loop: CASKDPETYNEQFF. CDR3 nucleotide sequence: TGTGCCAGCAAAGACCCGGAAACCTACAATGAGCAGTTCTTC.

The chain joins TRBV9 to TRBJ1-2, with 7 bases that match TRBD1. The CDR3 has 15 amino acids. Losses at the gene ends were 3 bases for V and 2 bases for J; bases not matched to a gene: 7. The germline V gene encodes CDR1 SGDLS and CDR2 YYNGEE. The CDR3 sequence: CASSGDREGNYGYTF. DNA of the CDR3: TGTGCCAGCAGCGGAGACAGGGAAGGAAACTATGGCTACACCTTC.

For the CDR3, the DNA is TGTGCCAGCAGTTCCTCAGGAGTGGGGGGCTACACCTTC. This gives the protein CASSSSGVGGYTF. This chain uses TRBV6-5 with TRBJ1-2; unclear D gene. V was trimmed by 4 bases and J by 8 bases, leaving 14 bases between them. Germline CDR1 is MNHEY and CDR2 is SVGAGI. CDR3 length: 13 residues.

CDR3 residues: CSVEVTGTGGDGYTF. The CDR3 DNA reads TGCAGCGTTGAAGTAACCGGGACAGGGGGCGATGGCTACACCTTC. This chain uses TRBV29-1 with TRBJ1-2, with 12 bases lining up with TRBD1. The CDR3 contains 15 residues. From germline, CDR1 is SQVTM and CDR2 ANQGSEA. V lost 1 base and J lost 6; bases outside the gene matches: 6.

V is TRBV7-2 and J is TRBJ2-7, with 7 bases identical to TRBD1. The junction had 7 bases not matched to a gene; V was cut back by 6 bases and J by 2 bases. Germline V gene data show CDR1 as SGHTA and CDR2 as FQGNSA. The CDR3 length is 14 residues. The CDR3 reads CASSNRGRAYEQYF. The CDR3 coding sequence is TGTGCCAGCAGTAATAGGGGGCGAGCCTACGAGCAGTACTTC.

The chain combines TRBV30 with TRBJ1-2; 7 positions agree with TRBD1. Germline assignment: CDR1 GTSNPN and CDR2 SVGIG (reference sequence). The length of the CDR3 is 13 residues. With V trimmed by 3 bases and J by 1 base, 2 bases remained unmatched. The CDR3 DNA reads TGTGCCTGGAGCCGACAGGGTAACTATGGCTACACCTTC. Translating gives CAWSRQGNYGYTF. Combining the CDR3 with reference TRBV30 and TRBJ1-2 gives the whole variable domain SQTIHQWPATLVQPVGSPLSLECTVEGTSNPNLYWYRQAAGRGLQLLFYSVGIGQISSEVPQNLSASRPQDRQFILSSKKLLLSDSGFYLCAWSRQGNYGYTFGSGTRLTVV.

The genes are TRBV15 and TRBJ2-1, with 9 bases aligning to TRBD2. V lost 10 bases, J lost 2 bases, and 6 bases stayed unmatched. Germline loops: CDR1 LNHNV, CDR2 YYDKDF (reference sequence). This CDR3 comprises 14 residues. CDR3 loop: CASSREGPYNEQFF. Here the CDR3 DNA reads TGTGCCAGCTCGCGGGAGGGGCCCTACAATGAGCAGTTCTTC. Based on the CDR3 plus reference TRBV15 and TRBJ2-1, the full variable domain is DAMVIQNPRYQVTQFGKPVTLSCSQTLNHNVMYWYQQKSSQAPKLLFHYYDKDFNNEADTPDNFQSRRPNTSFCFLDIRSPGLGDTAMYLCASSREGPYNEQFFGPGTRLTVL.

The rearrangement uses TRBV14 and TRBJ2-3, with TRBD2 matching over 12 bases. V lost 3 bases, J lost 4 bases, and 5 bases stayed unmatched. Germline CDR1 is SGHDN and CDR2 is FVKESK. This CDR3 comprises 16 residues. This CDR3 is CASSHPSGGAADTQYF. The CDR3 DNA follows: TGTGCCAGCAGCCACCCTAGCGGGGGGGCGGCAGATACGCAGTATTTT.

Only a few counts were recorded for this clone. This chain links TRBV6-5 with TRBJ1-1, with D possibly TRBD1 on 5 matching bases. The CDR3 is made up of 14 amino acids. In germline, CDR1 is MNHEY, CDR2 SVGAGI. V lost 5 bases to trimming and J lost 1 base, with 11 bases between them. DNA for the CDR3: TGTGCCAGCAGTCGGGGACGGAGGAACACTGAAGCTTTCTTT. Translating it yields CASSRGRRNTEAFF.

The V call is TRBV6-6, the J call TRBJ1-1; D gene unclear. Trimming took off 3 bases at V and 4 bases at J, with 6 bases between the two ends. Germline CDR1 MNHNY, CDR2 SVGAGI (reference sequence). This CDR3 spans 12 amino acids. CDR3 in amino acids: CASSYGSTEAFF. CDR3 DNA sequence: TGTGCCAGCAGTTATGGGTCCACTGAAGCTTTCTTT.

This chain joins TRBV9 and TRBJ2-1, with no clear D. Germline lookup yields CDR1 SGDLS and CDR2 YYNGEE. V lost 3 bases, J lost 4 bases, and 11 bases lay in between. The CDR3 has 14 residues. CDR3 DNA sequence: TGTGCCAGCAGCGACTACCTGGGGTACAATGAGCAGTTCTTC. It encodes CASSDYLGYNEQFF.

The count of this clone is one. The gene calls are TRBV5-1 and TRBJ2-2; D may be TRBD1 (6 bases). Trimming removed 4 bases from V and 1 base from J, with 11 bases in between. Germline V gene lookup returns CDR1 SGHRS and CDR2 YFSETQ. The CDR3 totals 15 residues. Here the CDR3 DNA reads TGCGCCAGCAGCCCGGGACACATGAACACCGGGGAGCTGTTTTTT. Translation: CASSPGHMNTGELFF. Using reference TRBV5-1 and TRBJ2-2 for the parts outside the CDR3, the full variable domain is KAGVTQTPRYLIKTRGQQVTLSCSPISGHRSVSWYQQTPGQGLQFLFEYFSETQRNKGNFPGRFSGRQFSNSRSEMNVSTLELGDSALYLCASSPGHMNTGELFFGEGSRLTVL.

The gene calls are TRBV6-6 and TRBJ1-2; tentatively, D is TRBD1 (5 bases). This CDR3 is built from 13 residues. V lost 4 bases, J lost 8 bases, and 14 bases lay in between. In germline, CDR1 is MNHNY, CDR2 SVGAGI (reference sequence). The CDR3 protein is CASSWDARYGYTF. DNA of the CDR3: TGTGCCAGCAGTTGGGACGCCAGATACGGCTACACCTTC.

This clone was seen more than once but under ten times. The rearrangement uses TRBV10-3 and TRBJ1-5; D is unresolved. Germline V gene data show CDR1 as ENHRY and CDR2 as SYGVKD. This CDR3 is 15 amino acids long. V was clipped by 6 bases and J by 0 bases, with 12 bases between them. CDR3 sequence reads: CAISAGRNSNQPQHF. CDR3 nucleotide sequence: TGTGCCATCAGCGCCGGACGGAATAGCAATCAGCCCCAGCATTTT.

This chain connects TRBV4-2 to TRBJ2-4, with 9 bases that match TRBD2. Germline V gives CDR1 LGHNA, CDR2 YNFKEQ. The CDR3 spans 19 residues. Trimming cost V 0 bases and J 0 bases; bases outside gene matches: 9. CDR3 sequence: CASSQDEASGILAKNIQYF. Written as DNA, the CDR3 is TGTGCCAGCAGCCAAGATGAGGCTAGCGGGATACTAGCCAAAAACATTCAGTACTTC.

The chain joins TRBV7-2 to TRBJ2-7; D gene ambiguous. V lost 3 bases and J 4 bases, leaving 7 bases between the germline ends. Germline V gene sequence: CDR1 SGHTA, CDR2 FQGNSA. CDR3 length equals 12 residues. DNA for the CDR3: TGTGCCAGCAGCTTCGGACCTTACGAGCAGTACTTC. Protein sequence: CASSFGPYEQYF.

This chain connects TRBV5-1 to TRBJ1-6; D call uncertain. Trimming took off 4 bases at V and 7 bases at J, with 12 bases between the two ends. The CDR3 is 14 amino acids. Germline CDR1 is SGHRS and CDR2 is YFSETQ. This CDR3 reads CASSLSLGNSPLHF. CDR3 in DNA: TGCGCCAGCAGCCTGTCCTTAGGGAATTCACCCCTCCACTTT.

V gene TRBV11-2 combines with J gene TRBJ1-1; D might be TRBD1 (6 bases). The germline CDR1 and CDR2 sequences are SGHAT and FQNNGV. V was trimmed by 0 bases and J by 1 base, leaving 9 bases between them. This CDR3 comprises 15 residues. The CDR3: CASSLEGGKNTEAFF. As DNA, the CDR3 is TGTGCCAGCAGCTTAGAGGGGGGCAAGAACACTGAAGCTTTCTTT.

The chain is built from TRBV6-1 and TRBJ2-7; tentatively, D is TRBD1 or TRBD2 (5 bases each). Deletions cut 4 bases from V and 3 bases from J, with 10 bases between. CDR1 and CDR2 (germline): MNHNS, SASEGT. CDR3 length equals 13 residues. The CDR3 DNA follows: TGTGCCAGCAGTGTGGCAGGGAGCTACGAGCAGTACTTC. This codes for CASSVAGSYEQYF.

The chain has TRBV11-2 and TRBJ2-2; 11 nucleotides line up with TRBD1. V dropped 1 base and J dropped 7; count of bases not matched to a gene: 5. Germline loops: CDR1 SGHAT, CDR2 FQNNGV. The CDR3 consists of 16 residues. CDR3 DNA: TGTGCCAGCAGCTTAGCGGGACAGGGGGGCAGCGGGGAGCTGTTTTTT. Translated: CASSLAGQGGSGELFF.

The CDR3 loop reads CASSSDGRAQYF. DNA of the CDR3: TGTGCCAGCAGTTCTGACGGGCGGGCGCAGTATTTT. This chain connects TRBV5-6 to TRBJ2-3, with D maybe TRBD2 (5 bases). CDR3 length equals 12 residues. Trimming shortened V by 5 bases and J by 10 bases, and 14 bases separated the two germline ends. Germline V gene lookup returns CDR1 SGHDT and CDR2 YYEEEE. Based on the CDR3 plus reference TRBV5-6 and TRBJ2-3, the full variable domain is DAGVTQSPTHLIKTRGQQVTLRCSPKSGHDTVSWYQQALGQGPQFIFQYYEEEERQRGNFPDRFSGHQFPNYSSELNVNALLLGDSALYLCASSSDGRAQYFGPGTRLTVL.

This clone was seen more than once but under ten times. V gene TRBV9 combines with J gene TRBJ1-3; D is uncertain. This CDR3 is built from 17 residues. Germline V gene sequence: CDR1 SGDLS, CDR2 YYNGEE. V was cut by 0 bases and J by 0 bases, with 13 bases left in between. The CDR3 sequence: CASSVGAGAGSGNTIYF. The CDR3 nucleotides read TGTGCCAGCAGCGTAGGCGCTGGAGCGGGCTCTGGAAACACCATATATTTT.